The 23 T cell receptor beta chains presented below share a single source sample, sequenced in a study of cytomegalovirus exposure and HLA in healthy donors. The primer mix had 60 Vbeta and 13 Jbeta primers. Clones were sequenced by immunoSEQ multiplex PCR, and TCRdb holds only the in-frame ones, with some missing. Of under 150,000 clones in the sample, 80% to 85% were seen once. Sequencing input: PBMCs. Every receptor here comes from a boy aged 5-17 years in good health and CMV-seronegative.

The chain couples TRBV30 to TRBJ2-4; maybe TRBD2 (6 bases). Germline CDR1 is GTSNPN and CDR2 is SVGIG (reference sequence). The V gene lost 4 bases and the J gene lost 1 base, with 8 bases spanning the gap. This CDR3 comprises 13 residues. The chain's CDR3 is CAWTSVAKNIQYF. The CDR3 bases are TGTGCCTGGACTAGCGTGGCCAAAAACATTCAGTACTTC.

The chain joins TRBV19 to TRBJ2-1; 8 nucleotides agree with TRBD1. Germline loops: CDR1 LNHDA, CDR2 SQIVND (reference sequence). CDR3 size: 13 residues. V dropped 5 bases and J dropped 9; count of bases not matched to a gene: 6. CDR3 residues: CASSVTGGVEQFF. The CDR3 bases are TGTGCCAGTAGTGTCACAGGGGGAGTTGAGCAGTTCTTC.

The chain is built from TRBV19 and TRBJ2-1; 10 bases align to TRBD2. Germline loops: CDR1 LNHDA, CDR2 SQIVND (reference sequence). This CDR3 contains 16 residues. Trimming removed 3 bases from V and 3 bases from J; junction bases left unmatched: 5. CDR3 sequence (DNA): TGTGCCAGTAGTATTCTAGCGGGAGTGGTCTACAATGAGCAGTTCTTC. It translates to CASSILAGVVYNEQFF. Full variable domain (remainder filled in from reference TRBV19 and TRBJ2-1): DGGITQSPKYLFRKEGQNVTLSCEQNLNHDAMYWYRQDPGQGLRLIYYSQIVNDFQKGDIAEGYSVSREKKESFPLTVTSAQKNPTAFYLCASSILAGVVYNEQFFGPGTRLTVL.

The chain recombines TRBV27 with TRBJ2-3; 9 positions match TRBD1. This CDR3 has 15 residues. The germline V gene encodes CDR1 MNHEY and CDR2 SMNVEV (reference sequence). Trimming took 5 bases from V and 4 from J; bases not matched to a gene: 7. CDR3 region: CASSPYHRGPDTQYF. The CDR3 DNA sequence: TGTGCCAGCAGTCCATACCACAGGGGGCCAGATACGCAGTATTTT.

The J gene is TRBJ2-7, the V gene TRBV2; 7 bases align to TRBD1. Trimming at V came to 11 bases and at J to 2 bases, leaving 6 bases not matched to a gene. Germline V gene lookup returns CDR1 SNHLY and CDR2 FYNNEI. The CDR3 loop spans 12 amino acids. This CDR3 is CAAKGGPYEQYF. The CDR3 nucleotides read TGTGCCGCCAAAGGGGGCCCCTACGAGCAGTACTTC.

The rearrangement uses TRBV29-1 and TRBJ2-7, with 7 bases aligning to TRBD2. The length of the CDR3 is 17 residues. Unmatched junction bases numbered 13, after V lost 2 bases and J lost 0 bases. Germline CDR1 is SQVTM and CDR2 is ANQGSEA. In nucleotides, the CDR3 is TGCAGCGTTGAATGGCCGGGAGGAGCGGGGAGCTCCTACGAGCAGTACTTC. Protein: CSVEWPGGAGSSYEQYF.

In its sample, this clone was seen once. The chain uses TRBV7-3 and TRBJ2-3, with D perhaps matching TRBD2 (6 bases). CDR3 size: 13 residues. The germline V gene encodes CDR1 SGHTA and CDR2 FQGTGA. V was clipped by 3 bases and J by 5 bases, with 9 bases between them. In nucleotides, the CDR3 is TGTGCCAGCAGCTTTGTGGGGGGAGATACGCAGTATTTT. It yields the protein CASSFVGGDTQYF.

The rearrangement links TRBV30 to TRBJ1-1; 9 bases fit TRBD1. CDR1 GTSNPN and CDR2 SVGIG come from the germline V gene (reference sequence). This CDR3 spans 12 amino acids. The V gene end was trimmed by 7 bases and the J gene end by 4 bases; junction bases not matched to a gene: 4. CDR3 sequence (DNA): TGTGCCTCGGACAGGGGAGGCACTGAAGCTTTCTTT. Translation gives CASDRGGTEAFF.

The J gene is TRBJ2-2, the V gene TRBV5-1, with 9 bases aligning to TRBD2. V lost 1 base, J lost 3 bases, and 4 bases stayed unmatched. The CDR3 length is 16 residues. Germline V lookup: CDR1 SGHRS, CDR2 YFSETQ. Written as DNA, the CDR3 is TGCGCCAGCAGCTTGTTGACTAGCGGTTACACCGGGGAGCTGTTTTTT. It yields the protein CASSLLTSGYTGELFF.

The chain couples TRBV29-1 to TRBJ2-5, with D possibly TRBD2 on 5 matching bases. The DNA end is more similar to TRBJ2-7, so the J call may be wrong. The length of the CDR3 is 13 residues. CDR1 is SQVTM, CDR2 ANQGSEA, per germline. CDR3 nucleotide sequence: TGCAGCGTTGGCGGGCGAAGCTCCTACGAGCAGTACTTC. This translates into CSVGGRSSYEQYF.

This chain uses TRBV10-1 with TRBJ1-3; the match to TRBD1 covers 7 bases. The CDR3 covers 13 residues. Germline V gene data show CDR1 as WNHNN and CDR2 as SYGVQD (reference sequence). V gave up 5 bases and J gave up 3 bases; unmatched junction bases: 1. The DNA of the CDR3 is TGCGCCAGCAGTAGGACAGGTGGAAACACCATATATTTT. This translates into CASSRTGGNTIYF.

The chain employs TRBV6-5 and TRBJ2-1, with D maybe TRBD2 (5 bases). V shed 2 bases and J shed 3 bases, with 8 bases lying between them. The germline V gene encodes CDR1 MNHEY and CDR2 SVGAGI. The CDR3 sequence is 14 residues long. The CDR3 nucleotides read TGTGCCAGCAGTTACGCGGGCGGCTACAATGAGCAGTTCTTC. Its translation is CASSYAGGYNEQFF.

The V gene is TRBV2, the J gene TRBJ2-5, with D unclear. This CDR3 is 12 amino acids long. From germline, CDR1 is SNHLY and CDR2 FYNNEI. The V end lost 6 bases, the J end lost 2 bases, and 7 bases lay between the germline ends. CDR3 sequence: CASSVIQETQYF. The CDR3 bases are TGTGCCAGCAGCGTTATTCAAGAGACCCAGTACTTC.

This clone was picked up a small number of times. This rearrangement joins TRBV30 to TRBJ2-7; 9 bases match TRBD2. Germline V gives CDR1 GTSNPN, CDR2 SVGIG (reference sequence). V was clipped by 6 bases and J by 3 bases; unmatched bases: 15. The CDR3 loop spans 16 amino acids. CDR3 in DNA: TGTGCCTGTTCCGGGACGGAAAGACTAGCGGACTACGAGCAGTACTTC. Encoded protein: CACSGTERLADYEQYF.

The sample holds a few counts of this clone. The chain combines TRBV6-5 with TRBJ1-4, with 8 nucleotides matching TRBD1. V lost 6 bases and J lost 2; bases outside the gene matches: 5. In germline, CDR1 is MNHEY, CDR2 SVGAGI. There are 15 residues in the CDR3. The CDR3 DNA sequence: TGTGCCAGCAGCCGGACAGGGAGGACTAATGAAAAACTGTTTTTT. Its protein product is CASSRTGRTNEKLFF.

The V gene is TRBV6-5, the J gene TRBJ2-1; D unresolved. The length of the CDR3 is 15 residues. Germline CDR1 MNHEY, CDR2 SVGAGI. V dropped 7 bases and J dropped 6 bases, with 19 bases sitting between them. In DNA, the CDR3 is TGTGCCAGCACTCGAGGCGGATATAAACCCAATGAGCAGTTCTTC. Its protein product is CASTRGGYKPNEQFF.

This clone was detected only once. The rearrangement links TRBV30 to TRBJ2-3, with 8 bases matching TRBD2. In germline, CDR1 is GTSNPN, CDR2 SVGIG (reference sequence). J gave up 2 bases and V 5 bases, and 6 bases lay outside the gene matches. This CDR3 contains 14 residues. The CDR3 reads CAWSSGGFTDTQYF. In DNA form, the CDR3 reads TGTGCCTGGTCCAGCGGGGGATTCACAGATACGCAGTATTTT.

This clone was recorded only once. J is TRBJ2-2 and V is TRBV19; D call uncertain. Germline V gives CDR1 LNHDA, CDR2 SQIVND (reference sequence). This CDR3 comprises 11 residues. The V end lost 4 bases, the J end lost 6 bases, and 3 bases lay between the germline ends. The chain's CDR3 is CASSTAGELFF. In DNA form, the CDR3 reads TGTGCCAGTAGTACGGCCGGGGAGCTGTTTTTT. The variable domain in full, completed from reference TRBV19 and TRBJ2-2, reads DGGITQSPKYLFRKEGQNVTLSCEQNLNHDAMYWYRQDPGQGLRLIYYSQIVNDFQKGDIAEGYSVSREKKESFPLTVTSAQKNPTAFYLCASSTAGELFFGEGSRLTVL.

This sequence joins TRBV30 and TRBJ2-7; TRBD1 matches at 8 bases. The trim removed 7 bases at V and 4 bases at J, leaving 12 bases unmatched. From germline, CDR1 is GTSNPN and CDR2 SVGIG (reference sequence). This CDR3 is 14 amino acids long. The CDR3 here is CASEVARGPYEQYF. The CDR3 region has the DNA TGTGCCTCGGAGGTGGCCAGGGGGCCATACGAGCAGTACTTC.

For the CDR3, the DNA is TGTGCCAGCAGTCGTACACTAGCGGGTGGGGATGAGCAGTTCTTC. Residues: CASSRTLAGGDEQFF. The V call is TRBV9, the J call TRBJ2-1, with 9 bases identical to TRBD2. The CDR3 extends over 15 amino acids. The J segment lost 8 bases and the V segment lost 5 bases, leaving 11 bases of the junction unmatched. Germline-derived CDR1 and CDR2 are SGDLS and YYNGEE.

The chain joins TRBV9 to TRBJ2-3, with 8 bases that match TRBD2. Germline CDR1 reads SGDLS; CDR2 reads YYNGEE. The CDR3 loop spans 16 amino acids. V was pared by 0 bases and J by 6 bases, with 9 bases of the junction left unmatched. CDR3 sequence: CASSVAVLAGQDTQYF. The CDR3 DNA is TGTGCCAGCAGCGTAGCTGTCCTAGCGGGCCAGGATACGCAGTATTTT.

The V and J genes are TRBV28 and TRBJ2-5; 9 bases are shared with TRBD2. CDR1 is MDHEN and CDR2 is SYDVKM in the germline V gene. J was trimmed by 7 bases and V by 6 bases; bases with no gene match: 9. The CDR3 consists of 14 residues. CDR3 residues: CASRLAGLNGTQYF. Here the CDR3 DNA reads TGTGCCAGCAGGCTAGCGGGGTTAAACGGGACCCAGTACTTC.

The rearrangement links TRBV7-8 to TRBJ2-4; 9 positions match TRBD2. Germline lookup yields CDR1 SGHVS and CDR2 FQNEAQ. The CDR3 consists of 19 residues. The V segment lost 4 bases and the J segment 1 base; nucleotides outside the gene matches: 14. CDR3 region: CASSSRLAGSLMAKNIQYF. DNA for the CDR3: TGTGCCAGCAGCTCCCGCCTAGCGGGATCACTAATGGCCAAAAACATTCAGTACTTC.